The source of this T cell receptor beta chain is a study of T cell repertoires in cytomegalovirus infection (dated 2019 in TCRdb). Context from the whole study: Because public TCR beta signatures pointed to carriage of CMV infection together with the matching HLA type, the HLA type of each donor mattered for the analysis.

The sequencer listed for this sample is Illumina HiSeq 1500. The raw public data were reprocessed by TCRdb itself: fastp quality trimming at Q25, MiXCR clonotype calling, in-frame beta chains only. Each record represents a unique CDR3 protein, reported with the most common genes and DNA among its rows. This sample holds tens of thousands of distinct CDR3 sequences; 33% were observed only once. Jointly, the top ten make up around three quarters of the sample. On the study overall, not on this receptor specifically: In the ex vivo response, HLA-C-restricted CMV-specific TCR beta clonotypes were dominant, and in two of eight donors the single most frequent clonotype came from this HLA-C-restricted group. In both this cohort and an independent cohort of over 350 donors, the cumulative frequency of public TCR beta family members distinguished carriers of CMV infection plus the relevant HLA type.

Measured from the cysteine to the phenylalanine, the CDR3 is 16 residues long. This entry keeps only the CDR3 DNA: 48 bases, framed from base 1. CDR1 and CDR2 (SGHTA, FQGNSA) derive from the germline V gene. Trimming leaves V shorter by 3 bases and J shorter by 6 bases, with the junction holding 14 bases beyond the gene matches. At least ten counts were recorded for this clonotype. What antigen it recognizes has not been identified. Qualities for individual bases were not recorded, and no much larger clone is one base off. Sequenced sample: PBMCs, sequenced either directly or after in vitro stimulation (not recorded which). The source is a human donor in good health (CMV status not recorded). Some clones in this sample may be carry-over from other donors' samples. The rearrangement combines TRBV7-2 with TRBJ2-7; 7 middle bases align to TRBD1. The nucleotide sequence reads as follows: TGTGCCAGCAGCTTCGCCGGACAGGCGGCCCCGGGCGAGCAGTACTTC. Its product reads: CASSFAGQAAPGEQYF.